The clone carrying this T cell receptor (beta chain) was seen only a few times. Its antigen is as yet unknown. These data belong to a study of cytomegalovirus exposure and HLA in healthy donors. Whole-study findings and limits: According to a later analysis, TCR clusters from the first cohort tended to co-occur in the roughly 110 validation repertoires. Testing in vitro showed three CMV-associated chains specific for CMV antigens. Reports indicated that the classifier achieved high specificity and sensitivity in diagnosing cytomegalovirus status.

Trimming pared 2 bases from V and 6 bases from J, leaving 11 bases between. In germline, CDR1 is KGHSH, CDR2 LQKENI. This CDR3 has 13 amino acids. The protocol was immunoSEQ multiplex PCR, while the TCRdb copy is restricted to in-frame clones and leaves out a portion. The sample yields over 100,000 clones, just under 90% seen once. The chain links TRBV18 to TRBJ2-7; possible D gene TRBD1, 6 bases. Material for sequencing was PBMCs. The TCR was taken from a man aged 25-40 years in good health and CMV-seronegative. CDR3 in amino acids: CASSPGQSLEQYF. CDR3 DNA: TGTGCCAGCTCACCAGGACAGTCACTCGAGCAGTACTTC.